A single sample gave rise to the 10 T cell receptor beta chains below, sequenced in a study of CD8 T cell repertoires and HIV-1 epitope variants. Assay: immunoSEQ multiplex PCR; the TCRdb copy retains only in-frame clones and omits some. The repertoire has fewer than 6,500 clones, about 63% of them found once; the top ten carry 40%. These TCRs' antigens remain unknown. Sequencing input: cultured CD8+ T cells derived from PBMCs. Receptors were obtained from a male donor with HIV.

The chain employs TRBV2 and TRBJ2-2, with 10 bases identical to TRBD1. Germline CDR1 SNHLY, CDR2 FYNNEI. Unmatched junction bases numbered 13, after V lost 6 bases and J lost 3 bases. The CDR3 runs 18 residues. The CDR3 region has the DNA TGTGCCAGCAGCCCGAATCCCCCGGGACAGGGGCACACCGGGGAGCTGTTTTTT. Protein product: CASSPNPPGQGHTGELFF.

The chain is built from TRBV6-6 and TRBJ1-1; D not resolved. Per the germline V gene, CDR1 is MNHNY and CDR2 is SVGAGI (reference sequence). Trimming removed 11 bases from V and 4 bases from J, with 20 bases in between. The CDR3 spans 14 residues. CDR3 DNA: TGTGCCCCCAGATCTGTGTCTTTGGGCACTGAAGCTTTCTTT. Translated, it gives CAPRSVSLGTEAFF.

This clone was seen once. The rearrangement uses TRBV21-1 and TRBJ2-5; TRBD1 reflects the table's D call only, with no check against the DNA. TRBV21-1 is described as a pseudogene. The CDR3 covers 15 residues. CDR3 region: CASSKNCQGMETQYF. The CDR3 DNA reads TGTGCCAGCAGCAAAAATTGTCAGGGGATGGAGACCCAGTACTTC.

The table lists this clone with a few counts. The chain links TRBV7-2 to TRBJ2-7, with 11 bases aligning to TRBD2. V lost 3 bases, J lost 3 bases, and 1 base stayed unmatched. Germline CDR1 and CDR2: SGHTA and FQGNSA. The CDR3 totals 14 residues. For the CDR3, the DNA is TGTGCCAGCAGCTTTGGGACTAGCGGCTACGAGCAGTACTTC. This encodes CASSFGTSGYEQYF.

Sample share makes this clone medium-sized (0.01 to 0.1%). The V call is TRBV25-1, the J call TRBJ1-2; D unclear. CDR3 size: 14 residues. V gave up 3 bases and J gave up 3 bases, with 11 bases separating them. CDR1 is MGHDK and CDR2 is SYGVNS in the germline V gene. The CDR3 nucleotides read TGTGCCAGCAGTGATCCGACTGAGGACTATGGCTACACCTTC. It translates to CASSDPTEDYGYTF.

The CDR3 region is CASSVGSVQARETQYF. The CDR3 DNA follows: TGTGCCAGCAGCGTAGGGTCAGTCCAGGCGCGGGAGACCCAGTACTTC. The rearrangement joins TRBV9 to TRBJ2-5, with D unclear. Germline-derived CDR1 and CDR2 are SGDLS and YYNGEE. The CDR3 has 16 amino acids. Trimming pared 0 bases from V and 5 bases from J, leaving 17 bases between.

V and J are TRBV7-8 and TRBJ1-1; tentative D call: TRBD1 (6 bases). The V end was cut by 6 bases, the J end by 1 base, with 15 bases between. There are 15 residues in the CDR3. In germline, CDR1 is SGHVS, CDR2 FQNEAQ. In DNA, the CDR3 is TGTGCCAGCAGTTCGACCTTGGGACAGAACACTGAAGCTTTCTTT. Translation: CASSSTLGQNTEAFF. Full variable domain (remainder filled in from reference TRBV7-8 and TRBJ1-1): GAGVSQSPRYKVAKRGQDVALRCDPISGHVSLFWYQQALGQGPEFLTYFQNEAQLDKSGLPSDRFFAERPEGSVSTLKIQRTQQEDSAVYLCASSSTLGQNTEAFFGQGTRLTVV.

CDR3 bases: TGTGCCAGCAGTGAAGTGGGACTGCAGAACACCGGGGAGCTGTTTTTT. As protein: CASSEVGLQNTGELFF. The chain couples TRBV25-1 to TRBJ2-2, with D possibly TRBD2 on 6 matching bases. The ends were cut back, 2 bases at V and 1 base at J, with 11 bases in the middle. CDR3 length: 16 amino acids. From germline, CDR1 is MGHDK and CDR2 SYGVNS.

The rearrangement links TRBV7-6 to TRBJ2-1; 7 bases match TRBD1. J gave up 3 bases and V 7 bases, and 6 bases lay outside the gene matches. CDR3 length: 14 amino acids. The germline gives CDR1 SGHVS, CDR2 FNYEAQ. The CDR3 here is CASTYDRVYNEQFF. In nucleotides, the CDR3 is TGTGCCAGCACCTATGACAGGGTCTACAATGAGCAGTTCTTC.

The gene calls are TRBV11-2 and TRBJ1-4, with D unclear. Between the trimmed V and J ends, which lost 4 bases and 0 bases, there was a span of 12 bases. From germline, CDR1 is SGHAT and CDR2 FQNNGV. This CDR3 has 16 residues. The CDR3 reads CASSSTDGATNEKLFF. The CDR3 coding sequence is TGTGCCAGCAGCTCAACGGACGGAGCAACTAATGAAAAACTGTTTTTT.